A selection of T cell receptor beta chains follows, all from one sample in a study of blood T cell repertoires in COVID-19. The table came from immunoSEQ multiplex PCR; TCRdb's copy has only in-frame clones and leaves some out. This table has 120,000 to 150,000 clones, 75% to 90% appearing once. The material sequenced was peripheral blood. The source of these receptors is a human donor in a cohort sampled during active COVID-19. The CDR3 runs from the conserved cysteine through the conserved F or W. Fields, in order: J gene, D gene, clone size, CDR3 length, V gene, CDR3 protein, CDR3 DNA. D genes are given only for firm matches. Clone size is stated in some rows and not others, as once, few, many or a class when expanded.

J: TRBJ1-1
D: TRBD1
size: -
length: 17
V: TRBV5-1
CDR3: CASSLLGTGSLNTEAFF
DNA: TGCGCCAGCAGCTTGCTTGGGACAGGCTCCCTGAACACTGAAGCTTTCTTT

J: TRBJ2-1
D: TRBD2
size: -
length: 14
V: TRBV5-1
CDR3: CASSPGTSYNEQFF
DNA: TGCGCCAGCAGCCCTGGGACTAGCTACAATGAGCAGTTCTTC

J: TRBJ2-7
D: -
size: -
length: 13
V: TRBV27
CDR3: CASSLGQNYEQYF
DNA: TGTGCCAGCAGTCTCGGACAGAACTACGAGCAGTACTTC

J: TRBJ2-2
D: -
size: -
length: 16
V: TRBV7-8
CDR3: CASSAQGGTATGELFF
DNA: TGTGCCAGCAGCGCACAGGGAGGGACGGCTACCGGGGAGCTGTTTTTT

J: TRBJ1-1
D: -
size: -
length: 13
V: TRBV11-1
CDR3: CASRQHPNTEAFF
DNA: TGTGCCAGCAGACAACATCCGAACACTGAAGCTTTCTTT

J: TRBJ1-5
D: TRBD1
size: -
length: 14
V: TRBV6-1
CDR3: CASSETGAGQPQHF
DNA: TGTGCCAGCAGTGAGACAGGGGCCGGTCAGCCCCAGCATTTT

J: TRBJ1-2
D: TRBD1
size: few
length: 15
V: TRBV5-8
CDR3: CASNRDSTSHYGYTF
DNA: TGTGCCAGCAACCGGGACAGCACATCTCACTATGGCTACACCTTC

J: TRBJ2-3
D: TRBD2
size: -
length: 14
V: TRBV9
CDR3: CASSASGGDGTQYF
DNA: TGTGCCAGCAGCGCTAGCGGGGGGGATGGTACGCAGTATTTT

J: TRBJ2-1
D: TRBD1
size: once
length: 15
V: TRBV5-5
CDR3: CASSLRTGGGNEQFF
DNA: TGTGCCAGCAGCCTCCGGACAGGGGGGGGCAATGAGCAGTTCTTC

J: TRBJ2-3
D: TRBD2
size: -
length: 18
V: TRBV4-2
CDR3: CASSQVGPAGGVTDTQYF
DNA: TGTGCCAGCAGCCAAGTCGGCCCAGCGGGGGGGGTCACAGATACGCAGTATTTT

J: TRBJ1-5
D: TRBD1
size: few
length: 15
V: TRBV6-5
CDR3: CASSSGQGGPQPQHF
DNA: TGTGCCAGCAGTTCCGGACAGGGTGGCCCTCAGCCCCAGCATTTT

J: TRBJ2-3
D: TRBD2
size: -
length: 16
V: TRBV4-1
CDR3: CASSQDVGGRSDTQYF
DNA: TGCGCCAGCAGCCAAGATGTGGGCGGGAGATCTGATACGCAGTATTTT

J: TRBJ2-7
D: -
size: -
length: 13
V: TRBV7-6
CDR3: CASSPGLSYEQYF
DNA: TGTGCCAGCAGCCCAGGGTTATCCTACGAGCAGTACTTC

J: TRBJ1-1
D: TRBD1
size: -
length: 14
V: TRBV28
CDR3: CASSTTGSRTEAFF
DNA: TGTGCCAGCAGTACGACAGGGTCCCGCACTGAAGCTTTCTTT

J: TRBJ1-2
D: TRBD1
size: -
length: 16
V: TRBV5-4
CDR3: CASSFKDREFIYGYTF
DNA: TGTGCCAGCAGCTTTAAGGACAGGGAGTTTATCTATGGCTACACCTTC

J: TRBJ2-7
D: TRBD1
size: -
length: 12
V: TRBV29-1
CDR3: CSVVGQGNEQYF
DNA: TGCAGCGTTGTCGGACAGGGGAACGAGCAGTACTTC

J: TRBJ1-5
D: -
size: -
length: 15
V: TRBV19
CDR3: CASSIAGEGNQPQHF
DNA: TGTGCCAGTAGTATTGCTGGGGAGGGCAATCAGCCCCAGCATTTT

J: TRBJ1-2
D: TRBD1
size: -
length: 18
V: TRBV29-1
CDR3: CSVEDPYNAGGDYYGYTF
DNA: TGCAGCGTTGAAGATCCGTACAATGCAGGGGGTGACTACTATGGCTACACCTTC

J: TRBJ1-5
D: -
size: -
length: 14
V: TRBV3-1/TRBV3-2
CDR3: CASSLRAGNQPQHF
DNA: TGTGCCAGCAGCCTCAGGGCTGGCAATCAGCCCCAGCATTTT

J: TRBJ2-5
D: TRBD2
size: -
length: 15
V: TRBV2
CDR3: CASSGGLAGVGTQYF
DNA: TGTGCCAGCAGTGGGGGACTAGCGGGAGTAGGGACCCAGTACTTC

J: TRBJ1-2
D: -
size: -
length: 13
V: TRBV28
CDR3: CASSFGQYYGYTF
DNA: TGTGCCAGCAGTTTTGGACAGTACTATGGCTACACCTTC

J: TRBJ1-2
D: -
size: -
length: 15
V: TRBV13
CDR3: CASSLGGTGQNGYTF
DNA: TGTGCCAGCAGCTTAGGGGGAACAGGGCAGAATGGCTACACCTTC

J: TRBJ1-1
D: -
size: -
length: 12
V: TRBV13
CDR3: CASSTRGDKAFF
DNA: TGTGCCAGCAGCACTCGAGGGGACAAAGCTTTCTTT

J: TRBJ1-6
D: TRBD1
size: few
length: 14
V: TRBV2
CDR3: CASSEYEGAPPLHF
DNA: TGTGCCAGCAGTGAATACGAGGGGGCTCCACCCCTCCACTTT

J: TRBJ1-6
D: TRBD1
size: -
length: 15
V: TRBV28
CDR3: CASTRRQGGNSPLHF
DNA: TGTGCCAGCACTCGAAGACAGGGTGGGAATTCACCCCTCCACTTT

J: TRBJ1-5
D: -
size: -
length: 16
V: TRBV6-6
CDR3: CASSYTPGYGNQPQHF
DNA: TGTGCCAGCAGTTACACTCCAGGTTACGGCAATCAGCCCCAGCATTTT

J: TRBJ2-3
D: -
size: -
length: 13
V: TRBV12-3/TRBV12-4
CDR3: CASSLASTDTQYF
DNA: TGTGCCAGCAGTTTGGCTAGCACAGATACGCAGTATTTT

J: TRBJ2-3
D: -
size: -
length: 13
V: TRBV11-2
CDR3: CASSLEAAGTKYF
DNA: TGTGCCAGCAGCTTAGAGGCCGCGGGTACGAAGTATTTT

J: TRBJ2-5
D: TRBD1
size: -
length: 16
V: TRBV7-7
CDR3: CASSLSPGQGGETQYF
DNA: TGTGCTAGCAGCTTAAGTCCGGGACAGGGCGGTGAGACCCAGTACTTC

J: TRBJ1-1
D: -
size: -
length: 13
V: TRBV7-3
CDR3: CASSSTKNTEAFF
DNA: TGTGCCAGCAGCTCCACAAAGAACACTGAAGCTTTCTTT

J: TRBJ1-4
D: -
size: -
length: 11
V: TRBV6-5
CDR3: CASTDYEKLFF
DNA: TGTGCCAGTACTGACTATGAAAAACTGTTTTTT

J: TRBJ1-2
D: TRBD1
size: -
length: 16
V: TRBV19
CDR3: CAISRGQGAGGYGYTF
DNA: TGTGCCATCTCGCGGGGACAGGGGGCAGGCGGCTATGGCTACACCTTC

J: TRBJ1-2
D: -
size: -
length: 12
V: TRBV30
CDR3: CAWGATGWWYTF
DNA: TGTGCCTGGGGAGCTACAGGTTGGTGGTACACCTTC

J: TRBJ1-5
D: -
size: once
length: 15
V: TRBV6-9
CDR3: CASALSGKENQPQHF
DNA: TGTGCCAGCGCCTTGTCCGGGAAGGAGAATCAGCCCCAGCATTTT

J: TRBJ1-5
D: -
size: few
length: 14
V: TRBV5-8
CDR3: CASSLGHPDWPQHF
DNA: TGTGCCAGCAGCTTGGGACACCCGGATTGGCCCCAGCATTTT

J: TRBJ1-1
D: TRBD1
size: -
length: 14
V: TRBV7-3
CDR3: CASSLIGDSTEAFF
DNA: TGTGCCAGCAGCTTAATAGGGGACAGCACTGAAGCTTTCTTT

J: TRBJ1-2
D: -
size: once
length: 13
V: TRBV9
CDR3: CASSATVNYGYTF
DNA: TGTGCCAGCAGCGCGACAGTTAACTATGGCTACACCTTC

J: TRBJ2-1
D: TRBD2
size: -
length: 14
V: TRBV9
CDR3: CASQSGSSYNEQFF
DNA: TGTGCCAGCCAGAGCGGGAGCTCCTACAATGAGCAGTTCTTC

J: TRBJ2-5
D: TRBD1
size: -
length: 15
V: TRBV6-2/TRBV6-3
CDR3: CASSPIGTGPETQYF
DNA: TGTGCCAGCAGTCCCATAGGGACAGGACCGGAGACCCAGTACTTC

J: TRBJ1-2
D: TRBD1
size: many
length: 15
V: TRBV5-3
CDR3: CARSFSDRGLQGYTF
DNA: TGTGCCAGAAGCTTCTCGGACAGGGGGCTACAGGGCTACACCTTC

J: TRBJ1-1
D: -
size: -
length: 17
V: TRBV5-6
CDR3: CASSLKGWGDRNTEAFF
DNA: TGTGCCAGCAGCTTGAAGGGTTGGGGGGATCGGAACACTGAAGCTTTCTTT

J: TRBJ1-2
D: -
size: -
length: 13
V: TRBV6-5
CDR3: CASSYSGNGGYTF
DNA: TGTGCCAGCAGTTACTCGGGCAACGGCGGCTACACCTTC

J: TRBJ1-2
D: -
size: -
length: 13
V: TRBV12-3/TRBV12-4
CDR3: CASSSQIGYGYTF
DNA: TGTGCCAGCAGTTCCCAGATCGGGTATGGCTACACCTTC

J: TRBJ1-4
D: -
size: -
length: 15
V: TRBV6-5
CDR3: CASSPKRGFGEKLFF
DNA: TGTGCCAGCAGCCCCAAACGGGGGTTTGGCGAAAAACTGTTTTTT